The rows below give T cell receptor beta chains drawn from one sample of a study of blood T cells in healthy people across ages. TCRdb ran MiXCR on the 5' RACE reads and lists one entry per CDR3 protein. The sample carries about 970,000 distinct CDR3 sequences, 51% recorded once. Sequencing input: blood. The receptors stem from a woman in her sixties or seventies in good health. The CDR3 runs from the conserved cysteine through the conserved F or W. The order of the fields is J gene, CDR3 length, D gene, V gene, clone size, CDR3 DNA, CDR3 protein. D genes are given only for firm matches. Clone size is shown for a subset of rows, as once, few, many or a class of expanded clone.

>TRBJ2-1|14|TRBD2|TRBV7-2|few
TGTGCCAGCAGGACTAGCGGGAGTGGTAATGAGCAGTTCTTC
CASRTSGSGNEQFF
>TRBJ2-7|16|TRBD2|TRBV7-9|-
TGTGCCAGCAGCCCTTTTAGGGTAGCGGGAGGATACGAGCAGTACTTC
CASSPFRVAGGYEQYF
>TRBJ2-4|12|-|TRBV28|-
TGTGCCAGCAGAACTCAGGTACCCATTCAGTACTTC
CASRTQVPIQYF
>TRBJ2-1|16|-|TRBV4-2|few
TGTGCCAGCAGCCAAGATCTTGGGCCCCCCCGGGATGAGCAGTTCTTC
CASSQDLGPPRDEQFF
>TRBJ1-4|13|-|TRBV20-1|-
TGCAGTGCTTGGGACATTCAGGGGGAAAAACTGTTTTTT
CSAWDIQGEKLFF
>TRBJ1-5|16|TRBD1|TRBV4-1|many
TGCGCCAGCAGCCAAGACCCGGGACAGAATATGCAGCCCCAGCATTTT
CASSQDPGQNMQPQHF
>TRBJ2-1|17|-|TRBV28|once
TGTGCCAGCAGGAAACCTTCTGCTGGTGGGTCCTACAATGAGCAGTTCTTC
CASRKPSAGGSYNEQFF
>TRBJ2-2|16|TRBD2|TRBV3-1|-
TGTGCCAGCAGCCTCTTAGCGGGATCGAACACCGGGGAGCTGTTTTTT
CASSLLAGSNTGELFF
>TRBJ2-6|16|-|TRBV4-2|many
TGTGCCAGCAGACCGGACATCTTCTCTGGGGCCAACGTCCTGACTTTC
CASRPDIFSGANVLTF
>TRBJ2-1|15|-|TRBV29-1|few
TGCAGCGTGGCGGCTACCACCTTCTCCTACAATGAGCAGTTCTTC
CSVAATTFSYNEQFF
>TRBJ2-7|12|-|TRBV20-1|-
TGCAGTGCCAGGATCCCCGGAAGGGAGCAGTACTTC
CSARIPGREQYF
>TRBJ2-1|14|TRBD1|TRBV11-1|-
TGTGCCAGCAGCTTAGTTGGGACAGGGTATGAGCAGTTCTTC
CASSLVGTGYEQFF
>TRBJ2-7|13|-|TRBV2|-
TGTGCCAGCAGTCCCGACTCTTATAGCGAGCAGTACTTC
CASSPDSYSEQYF
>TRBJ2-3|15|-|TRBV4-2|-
TGTGCCAGCAGCCAAGTCGGGGTACGGCTAACGGGACTGTATTTT
CASSQVGVRLTGLYF
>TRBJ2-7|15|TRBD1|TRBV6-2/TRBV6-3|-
TGTGCCAGCAGTGATTGGACAGGCGTCCACTACGAGCAGTACTTC
CASSDWTGVHYEQYF
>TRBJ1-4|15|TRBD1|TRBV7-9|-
TGTGCCAGCAGCAAACAGGGGGCCCTTAATGAAAAACTGTTTTTT
CASSKQGALNEKLFF
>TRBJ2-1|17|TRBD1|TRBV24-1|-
TGTGCCACCAGTGCCCGGACAGGGGCGAGCTCCTACAATGAGCAGTTCTTC
CATSARTGASSYNEQFF
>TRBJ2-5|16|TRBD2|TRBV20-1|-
TGCAGTGCTAGTAAGACTAGCGGGAGGGCGTGGGAGACCCAGTACTTC
CSASKTSGRAWETQYF
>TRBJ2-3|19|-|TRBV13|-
TGTGCCAGCAGCTTAGGGCTGGACTGGGGAGGGGGCAACACAGATACGCAGTATTTT
CASSLGLDWGGGNTDTQYF
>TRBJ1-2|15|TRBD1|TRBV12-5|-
TGTGCTAGTGGTTCGAGACAGGGTGACTACTATGGCTACACCTTC
CASGSRQGDYYGYTF
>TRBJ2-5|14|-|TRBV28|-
TGTGCCAGCAGTTCCAAGCTTACCCTAGGCAGGGGGTACTTC
CASSSKLTLGRGYF
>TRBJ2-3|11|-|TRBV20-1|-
TGCAGTGCGCACTCGACAGATACGCAGTATTTT
CSAHSTDTQYF